This TCR beta chain was captured in a study of blood T cell repertoires in COVID-19. The sample holds one count of this clone. Original analysis: Counts of nucleated cells, estimated from reference gene primer amplification, were obtained. Data came from immunoSEQ multiplex PCR; TCRdb stores just in-frame clones and leaves some out. V, J and clone size derive from that table, while D and trimming were established from the DNA sequence. This table has under 100,000 clones, over 80% appearing once. Germline V gene data show CDR1 as MDHEN and CDR2 as SYDVKM. The CDR3 covers 20 residues. V dropped 5 bases and J dropped 0; count of bases not matched to a gene: 20.

This TCR derives from a woman in her 70s with active or convalescent COVID-19. The material sequenced was peripheral blood. V and J are TRBV28 and TRBJ2-7, with 9 bases aligning to TRBD2. The CDR3: CASSTRTKRGVGPLSYEQYF. The DNA of the CDR3 is TGTGCCAGCAGTACCCGGACAAAGCGGGGGGTCGGGCCCCTCTCCTACGAGCAGTACTTC. Full variable domain (missing parts from reference TRBV28 and TRBJ2-7): DVKVTQSSRYLVKRTGEKVFLECVQDMDHENMFWYRQDPGLGLRLIYFSYDVKMKEKGDIPEGYSVSREKKERFSLILESASTNQTSMYLCASSTRTKRGVGPLSYEQYFGPGTRLTVT.